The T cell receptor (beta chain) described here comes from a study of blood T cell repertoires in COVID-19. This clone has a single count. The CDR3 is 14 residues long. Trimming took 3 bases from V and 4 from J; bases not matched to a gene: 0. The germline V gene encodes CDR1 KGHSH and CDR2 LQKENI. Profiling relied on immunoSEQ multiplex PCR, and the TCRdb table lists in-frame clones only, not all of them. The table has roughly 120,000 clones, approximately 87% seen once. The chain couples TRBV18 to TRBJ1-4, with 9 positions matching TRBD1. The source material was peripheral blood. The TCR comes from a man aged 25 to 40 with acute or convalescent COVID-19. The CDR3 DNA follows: TGTGCCAGCTCACCGGGACAGGGTAATGAAAAACTGTTTTTT. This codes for CASSPGQGNEKLFF.